The present TCR beta chain was sequenced within a study of blood T cell repertoires in COVID-19. Study at large: COVID-19 samples from acute and convalescent phases originated in the United States, Italy and Spain.

CDR1 and CDR2 (germline): MNHNS, SASEGT. V lost 2 bases, J lost 1 base, and 8 bases lay in between. The CDR3 length is 14 residues. Sequenced by immunoSEQ multiplex PCR; TCRdb stores in-frame clones only, minus some. Here the sample spans 250,000 to 300,000 clones, about 82% being singletons. Sequencing input: peripheral blood. The chain is built from TRBV6-1 and TRBJ1-1, with D unclear. This receptor was obtained from a man over 45 with active or convalescent COVID-19. The CDR3 DNA is TGTGCCAGCAGTGAACTCGGGGAGAACACTGAAGCTTTCTTT. The encoded protein is CASSELGENTEAFF.